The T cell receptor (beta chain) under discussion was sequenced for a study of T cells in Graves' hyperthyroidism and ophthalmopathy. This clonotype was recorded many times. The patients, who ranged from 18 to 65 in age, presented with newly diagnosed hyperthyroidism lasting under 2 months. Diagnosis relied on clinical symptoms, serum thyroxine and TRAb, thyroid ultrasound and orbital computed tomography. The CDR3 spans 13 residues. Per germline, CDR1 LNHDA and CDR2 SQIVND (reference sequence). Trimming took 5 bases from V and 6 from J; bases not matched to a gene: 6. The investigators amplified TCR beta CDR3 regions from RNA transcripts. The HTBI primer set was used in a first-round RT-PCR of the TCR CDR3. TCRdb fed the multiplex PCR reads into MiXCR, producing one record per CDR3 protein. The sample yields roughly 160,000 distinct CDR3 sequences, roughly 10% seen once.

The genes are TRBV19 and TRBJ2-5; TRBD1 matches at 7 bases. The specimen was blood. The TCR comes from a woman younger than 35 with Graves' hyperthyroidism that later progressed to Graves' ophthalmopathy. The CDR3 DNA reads TGTGCCAGTAGTTCGGACAGGTGGAAGACCCAGTACTTC. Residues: CASSSDRWKTQYF.